Listed below are T cell receptor beta chains from one sample, sequenced in a study of cytomegalovirus exposure and HLA in healthy donors. Generated by immunoSEQ multiplex PCR, the TCRdb table keeps only in-frame clones and is missing some. The repertoire includes around 80,000 clones, roughly 79% of them detected once, and 1.6% sits in the top ten. The specimen was PBMCs. The receptors were gathered from a man aged 40-50 years in good health and CMV-seronegative. Both conserved end residues are part of each CDR3. The order of the fields is clone size, V gene, J gene, CDR3 length, D gene, CDR3 protein, CDR3 DNA. A D gene is named only where the DNA matches it firmly. Only part of the rows carry a size: once, few, many, or a class if the clone is expanded.

size: .; V: TRBV4-1; J: TRBJ2-1; length: 15; D: .; CDR3: CASSQVGGLLNEQFF; DNA: TGCGCCAGCAGCCAAGTTGGGGGACTCCTCAATGAGCAGTTCTTC
size: .; V: TRBV19; J: TRBJ2-6; length: 16; D: .; CDR3: CAVGGGTSSGANVLTF; DNA: TGTGCCGTTGGGGGGGGGACAAGCTCTGGGGCCAACGTCCTGACTTTC
size: .; V: TRBV9; J: TRBJ2-7; length: 11; D: .; CDR3: CASSTDREQYF; DNA: TGTGCCAGCAGCACCGACAGGGAGCAGTACTTC
size: .; V: TRBV27; J: TRBJ1-5; length: 15; D: TRBD1; CDR3: CASSGGTGAGQPQHF; DNA: TGTGCCAGCAGTGGGGGGACAGGGGCCGGCCAGCCCCAGCATTTT
size: few; V: TRBV18; J: TRBJ1-2; length: 17; D: .; CDR3: CASSPQPPGKVIYGYTF; DNA: TGTGCCAGCTCACCACAACCCCCAGGGAAGGTAATCTATGGCTACACCTTC
size: .; V: TRBV28; J: TRBJ2-7; length: 16; D: TRBD2; CDR3: CASSSAFAGEIYEQYF; DNA: TGTGCCAGCAGTTCCGCTTTTGCGGGAGAAATCTACGAGCAGTACTTC
size: .; V: TRBV11-2; J: TRBJ1-2; length: 13; D: TRBD1; CDR3: CASSLESGGGYTF; DNA: TGTGCCAGCAGCTTAGAGTCAGGGGGTGGCTACACCTTC
size: .; V: TRBV18; J: TRBJ2-7; length: 12; D: TRBD1; CDR3: CASSPPDRGLHF; DNA: TGTGCCAGCTCGCCACCGGACAGGGGTTTACACTTC
size: .; V: TRBV6-6; J: TRBJ2-1; length: 16; D: TRBD1; CDR3: CASSLKQGAAYNEQFF; DNA: TGTGCCAGCAGTTTGAAACAGGGGGCCGCCTACAATGAGCAGTTCTTC
size: few; V: TRBV5-1; J: TRBJ1-1; length: 15; D: TRBD1; CDR3: CASSVTGTVNTEAFF; DNA: TGCGCCAGCAGCGTGACCGGGACAGTGAACACTGAAGCTTTCTTT
size: .; V: TRBV7-9; J: TRBJ2-5; length: 14; D: TRBD1; CDR3: CASSTRTGAETQYF; DNA: TGTGCCAGCAGTACTAGGACAGGGGCGGAGACCCAGTACTTC
size: .; V: TRBV4-2; J: TRBJ1-1; length: 15; D: TRBD1; CDR3: CASRTAGTGSTEAFF; DNA: TGTGCCAGCAGGACTGCCGGGACAGGGAGCACTGAAGCTTTCTTT
size: .; V: TRBV7-2; J: TRBJ1-5; length: 16; D: .; CDR3: CASSSTGPLSNQPQHF; DNA: TGTGCCAGCAGCTCTACAGGGCCCCTTAGCAATCAGCCCCAGCATTTT
size: .; V: TRBV29-1; J: TRBJ1-3; length: 12; D: TRBD1; CDR3: CSAGTVGNTIYF; DNA: TGCAGCGCAGGGACAGTTGGAAACACCATATATTTT
size: .; V: TRBV4-1; J: TRBJ2-1; length: 17; D: TRBD2; CDR3: CASSQEGSGSSYNEQFF; DNA: TGCGCCAGCAGCCAAGAGGGAAGCGGGAGCTCCTACAATGAGCAGTTCTTC
size: .; V: TRBV7-9; J: TRBJ1-2; length: 12; D: .; CDR3: CASSPSGVGYTF; DNA: TGTGCCAGCAGCCCATCAGGGGTAGGCTACACCTTC
size: .; V: TRBV28; J: TRBJ2-7; length: 15; D: .; CDR3: CATYRPGTLTYEQYF; DNA: TGTGCCACATACCGACCCGGGACTTTAACCTACGAGCAGTACTTC
size: few; V: TRBV19; J: TRBJ1-5; length: 16; D: TRBD1; CDR3: CASRPQGAAGNQPQHF; DNA: TGTGCCAGTAGACCGCAGGGGGCGGCAGGCAATCAGCCCCAGCATTTT
size: .; V: TRBV7-9; J: TRBJ2-3; length: 16; D: .; CDR3: CASSLGGAGSTDTQYF; DNA: TGTGCCAGCAGCTTAGGTGGAGCGGGCAGCACAGATACGCAGTATTTT
size: .; V: TRBV5-8; J: TRBJ1-2; length: 16; D: TRBD1; CDR3: CASSLGDRGYNYGYTF; DNA: TGTGCCAGCAGCTTGGGGGACAGGGGCTATAACTATGGCTACACCTTC
size: .; V: TRBV11-2; J: TRBJ2-5; length: 14; D: .; CDR3: CASSLDLGRETQYF; DNA: TGTGCCAGCAGCTTAGATCTGGGCCGGGAGACCCAGTACTTC
size: .; V: TRBV5-1; J: TRBJ2-1; length: 13; D: .; CDR3: CASSLDSYNEQFF; DNA: TGCGCCAGCAGCTTAGACAGTTACAATGAGCAGTTCTTC
size: .; V: TRBV7-8; J: TRBJ1-6; length: 16; D: TRBD1; CDR3: CASSPRQGVTNSPLHF; DNA: TGTGCCAGCAGCCCACGCCAGGGGGTGACGAATTCACCCCTCCACTTT
size: .; V: TRBV30; J: TRBJ2-1; length: 15; D: TRBD2; CDR3: CAWSPLAGVSNEQFF; DNA: TGTGCCTGGAGCCCCCTAGCGGGAGTATCAAATGAGCAGTTCTTC
size: .; V: TRBV15; J: TRBJ1-5; length: 16; D: .; CDR3: CATSRKTGNSNQPQHF; DNA: TGTGCCACCAGCAGAAAAACAGGGAATAGCAATCAGCCCCAGCATTTT
size: .; V: TRBV19; J: TRBJ2-7; length: 14; D: .; CDR3: CASSNGGLPYEQYF; DNA: TGTGCCAGTAGTAATGGCGGGTTGCCCTACGAGCAGTACTTC
size: .; V: TRBV18; J: TRBJ2-2; length: 15; D: .; CDR3: CASSPGLRNTGELFF; DNA: TGTGCCAGCTCACCCGGTTTAAGGAACACCGGGGAGCTGTTTTTT
size: .; V: TRBV6-6; J: TRBJ2-7; length: 15; D: TRBD1; CDR3: CASSSTGTGVNEQYF; DNA: TGTGCCAGCAGTTCCACCGGGACAGGGGTTAACGAGCAGTACTTC
size: .; V: TRBV7-9; J: TRBJ1-3; length: 16; D: .; CDR3: CSSSRTAESSGNTIYF; DNA: TGTTCCAGCAGCCGGACAGCGGAGTCCTCTGGAAACACCATATATTTT
size: .; V: TRBV19; J: TRBJ2-5; length: 15; D: .; CDR3: CASAPLDSKKETQYF; DNA: TGTGCCAGCGCCCCCCTGGACAGCAAAAAAGAGACCCAGTACTTC
size: few; V: TRBV5-1; J: TRBJ1-2; length: 16; D: .; CDR3: CASSLGGRGSNYGYTF; DNA: TGCGCCAGCAGCTTGGGAGGCAGGGGCTCTAACTATGGCTACACCTTC
size: .; V: TRBV11-1; J: TRBJ2-2; length: 19; D: TRBD2; CDR3: CASSRDGTSGGLRTGELFF; DNA: TGTGCCAGCAGCAGAGACGGGACTAGCGGGGGCCTAAGGACCGGGGAGCTGTTTTTT
size: .; V: TRBV5-1; J: TRBJ2-1; length: 14; D: TRBD2; CDR3: CASGTSGAYNEQFF; DNA: TGCGCCAGCGGAACCAGCGGGGCCTACAATGAGCAGTTCTTC
size: few; V: TRBV5-4; J: TRBJ2-1; length: 17; D: TRBD2; CDR3: CASSLATGGGNQGEQFF; DNA: TGTGCCAGCAGCTTGGCAACGGGCGGGGGAAACCAGGGTGAGCAGTTCTTC
size: .; V: TRBV19; J: TRBJ1-5; length: 17; D: .; CDR3: CASSLLLTGTPRKPQHF; DNA: TGTGCCAGTAGTCTCCTTCTAACCGGGACACCGAGGAAACCCCAGCATTTT
size: .; V: TRBV28; J: TRBJ1-1; length: 14; D: TRBD1; CDR3: CASSLGGGGTEAFF; DNA: TGTGCCAGCAGTCTAGGGGGCGGGGGGACTGAAGCTTTCTTT